Listed below are T cell receptor beta chains from one sample, sequenced in a study of PD-1 blockade in mismatch repair-deficient tumors. TCRdb keeps only in-frame clones here, not all; method: immunoSEQ multiplex PCR. The data contain about 68,000 clones, 70% to 80% of them seen just once; the ten biggest clones take up about 5%. This material consisted of peripheral blood, taken 2 weeks after starting pembrolizumab. These receptors originate from an adult with mismatch repair-deficient cancer. Both conserved end residues are part of each CDR3. Fields, in order: V gene, clone size, J gene, D gene, CDR3 DNA, CDR3 protein. A D gene is named only where the DNA matches it firmly. Clone size is stated in some rows and not others, as once, few, many or a class when expanded.

TRBV5-1,-,TRBJ2-7,-,TGCGCCAGCAGCTTGGGGCTGTACGAGCAGTACTTC,CASSLGLYEQYF
TRBV30,-,TRBJ2-1,-,TGTGCCTGGGGAGGGACAGCTGATAATGAGCAGTTCTTC,CAWGGTADNEQFF
TRBV12-5,-,TRBJ2-7,-,TGTGCTAGTGGTCCTGACGACGGGAGTAACTACGAGCAGTACTTC,CASGPDDGSNYEQYF
TRBV7-9,-,TRBJ2-1,TRBD1,TGTGCCAGCAGCTCGACAGGGAGAATCAATGAGCAGTTCTTC,CASSSTGRINEQFF
TRBV7-2,-,TRBJ2-3,TRBD1,TGTGCCAGCAGCGCCGGGACAGGATATAGCACAGATACGCAGTATTTT,CASSAGTGYSTDTQYF
TRBV18,-,TRBJ2-5,-,TGTGCCAGCTCACCGCTAGTGAGCGAGACCCAGTACTTC,CASSPLVSETQYF
TRBV5-8,-,TRBJ2-1,-,TGTGCCAGCAGCCCGCCGGCCCTTTGGGGGCTGAAAAATGAGCAGTTCTTC,CASSPPALWGLKNEQFF
TRBV19,-,TRBJ1-3,-,TGTGCCAGTAGGCGTACTACAGGGTTACTCGGAAACACCATATATTTT,CASRRTTGLLGNTIYF
TRBV5-1,once,TRBJ2-3,-,TGCGCCAGCAGCTTGGTCCCGGGCACAAGCACAGATACGCAGTATTTT,CASSLVPGTSTDTQYF
TRBV5-6,-,TRBJ1-5,TRBD1,TGTGCCAGCAGCTTGGCCGGGACAGGGAATCAGCCCCAGCATTTT,CASSLAGTGNQPQHF